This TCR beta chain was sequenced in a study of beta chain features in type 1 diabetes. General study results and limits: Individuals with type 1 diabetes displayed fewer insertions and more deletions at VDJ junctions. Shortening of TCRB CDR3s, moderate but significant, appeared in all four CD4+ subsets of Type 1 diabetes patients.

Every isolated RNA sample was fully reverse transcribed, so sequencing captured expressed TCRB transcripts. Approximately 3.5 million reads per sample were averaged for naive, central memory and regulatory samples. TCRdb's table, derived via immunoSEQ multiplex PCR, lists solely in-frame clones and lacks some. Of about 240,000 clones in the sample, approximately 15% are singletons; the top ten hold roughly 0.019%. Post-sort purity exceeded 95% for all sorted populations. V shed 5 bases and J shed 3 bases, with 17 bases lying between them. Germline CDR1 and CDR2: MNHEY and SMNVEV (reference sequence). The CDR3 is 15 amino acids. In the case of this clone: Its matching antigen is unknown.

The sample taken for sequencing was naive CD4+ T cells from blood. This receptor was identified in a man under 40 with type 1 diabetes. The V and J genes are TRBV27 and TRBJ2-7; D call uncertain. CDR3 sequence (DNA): TGTGCCAGCAGTCCCAACTACGGCCCGGGCTACGAGCAGTACTTC. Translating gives CASSPNYGPGYEQYF.